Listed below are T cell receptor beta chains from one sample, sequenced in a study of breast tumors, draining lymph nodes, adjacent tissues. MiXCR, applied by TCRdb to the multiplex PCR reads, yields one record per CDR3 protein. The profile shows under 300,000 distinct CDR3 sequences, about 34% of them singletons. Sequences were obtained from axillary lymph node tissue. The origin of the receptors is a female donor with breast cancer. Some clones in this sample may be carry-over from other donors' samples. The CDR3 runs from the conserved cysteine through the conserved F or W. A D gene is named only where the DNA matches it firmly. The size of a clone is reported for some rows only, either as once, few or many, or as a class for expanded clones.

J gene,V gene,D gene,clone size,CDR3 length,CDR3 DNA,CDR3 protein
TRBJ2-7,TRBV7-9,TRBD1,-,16,TGTGCCAGCAGCTCCGCCGGGACAGGAGGGACCTACGAGCAGTACTTC,CASSSAGTGGTYEQYF
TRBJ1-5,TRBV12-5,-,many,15,TGTGCTAGTGGTTTGACCAGGGGCGGGAATCAGCCCCAGCATTTT,CASGLTRGGNQPQHF
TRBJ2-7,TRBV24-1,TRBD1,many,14,TGTGCCACCAGTGACCCAGTTGACAGGGTTGGGCAGTACTTC,CATSDPVDRVGQYF
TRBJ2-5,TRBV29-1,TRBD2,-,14,TGCAGCGTTCCGGGGGGGAGACGCCAAGAGACCCAGTACTTC,CSVPGGRRQETQYF
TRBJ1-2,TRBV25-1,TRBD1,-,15,TGTCCGCGAGGGGGCGGGGACTCCGGGACACCGGGGAGGACCTTC,CPRGGGDSGTPGRTF
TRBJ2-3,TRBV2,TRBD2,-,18,TGTGCCAGCAGTGCTAGAAAAGTTAGCGGGGGGTACACAGATACGCAGTATTTT,CASSARKVSGGYTDTQYF
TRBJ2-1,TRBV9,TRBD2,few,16,TGTGCCAGCAGCGTATTCGGCGGGAGGGTAGGCAATGAGCAGTTCTTC,CASSVFGGRVGNEQFF
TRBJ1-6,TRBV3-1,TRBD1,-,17,TGTGCCAGCAGCCAGTTTTTTGGACAGGGACTTAATTCACCCCTCCACTTT,CASSQFFGQGLNSPLHF
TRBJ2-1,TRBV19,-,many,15,TGTGCCAGTAGTCCCCGACTACCGACCTACAATGAGCAGTTCTTC,CASSPRLPTYNEQFF
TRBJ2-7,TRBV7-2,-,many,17,TGTGCCAGCAGCTTTAGGGGATTAGCGGTCAGCTCCTACGAGCAGTACTTC,CASSFRGLAVSSYEQYF
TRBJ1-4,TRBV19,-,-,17,TGTGCCAGTAGTATCCCCCGGGGCCGGGGAACTAATGAAAAACTGTTTTTT,CASSIPRGRGTNEKLFF
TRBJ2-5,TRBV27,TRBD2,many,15,TGTGCCAGCAGTTCCCCGGCGGGAGCGGGTGAGACCCAGTACTTC,CASSSPAGAGETQYF